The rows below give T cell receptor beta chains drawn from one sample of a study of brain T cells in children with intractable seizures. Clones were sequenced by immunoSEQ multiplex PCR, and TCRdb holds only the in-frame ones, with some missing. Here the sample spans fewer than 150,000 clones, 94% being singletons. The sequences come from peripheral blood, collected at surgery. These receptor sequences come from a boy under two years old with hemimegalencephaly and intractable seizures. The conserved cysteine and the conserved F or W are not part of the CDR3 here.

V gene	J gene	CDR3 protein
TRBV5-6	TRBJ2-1	ASSLGGSRNEQF
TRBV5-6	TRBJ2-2	ASSLGSGRTGELF
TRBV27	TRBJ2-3	ASSLLASGSVSTDTQY
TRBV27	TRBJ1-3	ASTLQGEGLSFGNTIY
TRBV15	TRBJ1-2	ATSRGQSYGYT
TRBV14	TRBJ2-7	ASSGTLSYEQY
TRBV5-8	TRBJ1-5	ASNVGPGQGQPQH
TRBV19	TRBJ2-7	ASSIAGRSSYEQY
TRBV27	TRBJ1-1	ASLPLPRQGGTEAF
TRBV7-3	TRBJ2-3	ASSLTGGRSDTQY
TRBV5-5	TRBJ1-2	ASSLGRGSYGYT
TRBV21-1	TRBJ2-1	ASSKGWYQYSYNEQF
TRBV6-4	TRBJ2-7	ASSDSNRTTYEQY
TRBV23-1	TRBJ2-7	ASSQLGADRGQYEQY
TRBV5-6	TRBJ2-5	ASSLIEGETQY
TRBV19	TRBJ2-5	ASSYVLGRQKDQETQY
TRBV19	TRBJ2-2	ASMMVGQDTGELF
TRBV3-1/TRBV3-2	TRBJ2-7	ASSQGGRAQQY
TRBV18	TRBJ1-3	ASSPYSLIGNTIY
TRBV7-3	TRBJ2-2	ASSLGTSGTGELF
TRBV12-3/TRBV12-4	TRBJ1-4	ASSHRGGEKLF
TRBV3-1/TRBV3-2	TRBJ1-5	ASSQGGGSNQPQH
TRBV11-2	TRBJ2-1	ASSLRIDKYNEQF
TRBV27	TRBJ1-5	ASSSQGSNQPQH
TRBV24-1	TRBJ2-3	ATSASGIAQY
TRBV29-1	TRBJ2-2	SVSGRATGELF
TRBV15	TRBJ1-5	ATRDRGSNQPQH
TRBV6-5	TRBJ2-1	ASSPGSEEQF
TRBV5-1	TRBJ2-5	ASSLTGEETQY